Below, one T cell receptor (beta chain) is given with its context. This entry belongs to a study of T cell changes during pregnancy in multiple sclerosis. The ends were cut back, 5 bases at V and 7 bases at J, with 12 bases in the middle. Germline CDR1 SQVTM, CDR2 ANQGSEA. This CDR3 region has 12 residues. Assay used: immunoSEQ multiplex PCR; TCRdb lists only in-frame clones, some missing. The table includes over 65,000 clones, approximately 93% detected once. The sequenced sample was peripheral blood, obtained in the first trimester of pregnancy. The receptor comes from a female donor with multiple sclerosis, enrolled in a pregnancy study. J is TRBJ2-1 and V is TRBV29-1, with D perhaps TRBD1 (6 bases). Written as DNA, the CDR3 is TGCAGCGTTTCAAGGGGGACGAATGAGCAGTTCTTC. Amino acids: CSVSRGTNEQFF.